Here is one T cell receptor beta chain with its context. Its specificity is not known. At one of its ends the junction is not consistent with the germline gene, which may arise from a read error. Every sampled donor was Caucasian and healthy. These data are taken from a study of identical twins. Using its own MiXCR run on the 5' RACE reads, TCRdb lists one record per CDR3 protein. Among 1,800,000 or so distinct CDR3 sequences, under 35% were seen once, and the ten largest hold more than 0.25%. CDR3 length: 17 amino acids. The germline V gene encodes CDR1 ENHRY and CDR2 SYGVKD. Overall study findings and caveats: Memory repertoires lacked the insertion deficit that abundant cord blood beta clonotypes showed. Out-of-frame alpha sequences shared by twins showed excess low generation probability.

The chain uses TRBV10-3 and TRBJ1-6; 7 bases align to TRBD1. The origin of this receptor is a newborn girl in good health. Sequenced material: cord blood. CDR3 in amino acids: CAIGDPNRGPYNSPLHF. The DNA of the CDR3 is TGTGCCATCGGTGACCCTAACAGGGGCCCCTATAATTCACCCCTCCACTTT.